Below, 14 T cell receptor beta chains from the same sample are listed, as sequenced in a study of OX40 agonist ivuxolimab in advanced cancers. Using immunoSEQ multiplex PCR, the repertoire was profiled, and TCRdb retains in-frame clones only, with some absent. The sample carries some 68,000 clones, 85% to 90% recorded once. Sequencing was performed on CD4+ or CD8+ T cells sorted from blood, taken in a trial of the OX40 agonist ivuxolimab. These receptors all stem from an adult with an advanced solid tumor such as melanoma, head and neck, liver or kidney cancer.

This rearrangement joins TRBV4-1 to TRBJ1-2, with D perhaps matching TRBD1 (5 bases). This CDR3 is 17 amino acids long. Germline CDR1 MGHRA, CDR2 YSYEKL. Trimming left V 0 bases short and J 0 bases short, with 14 bases between. CDR3: CASSQDGGRRANYGYTF. The CDR3 DNA sequence: TGCGCCAGCAGCCAAGATGGGGGACGGAGAGCTAACTATGGCTACACCTTC.

Concerning this clone: The sample has other DNA sequences that encode this CDR3 too. V is TRBV28 and J is TRBJ1-1; no clear D. Trimming left V 3 bases short and J 5 bases short, with 10 bases between. In germline, CDR1 is MDHEN, CDR2 SYDVKM. The CDR3 extends over 13 amino acids. DNA for the CDR3: TGTGCCAGCAGTTTGGACGGGAATACTGAAGCTTTCTTT. Protein: CASSLDGNTEAFF.

The V call is TRBV2, the J call TRBJ1-6; maybe TRBD1 (6 bases). This CDR3 contains 14 residues. V gave up 5 bases and J gave up 7 bases, with 12 bases separating them. CDR1 and CDR2 (germline): SNHLY, FYNNEI. CDR3 amino acids: CASSTRGGNSPLHF. The CDR3 bases are TGTGCCAGCAGTACCAGGGGAGGAAATTCACCCCTCCACTTT.

This chain joins TRBV2 and TRBJ2-3; 7 bases align to TRBD1. This CDR3 is built from 15 residues. V shed 9 bases, J shed 3 bases, and the junction held 12 bases outside the gene matches. In germline, CDR1 is SNHLY, CDR2 FYNNEI. The CDR3 loop is CASTDREVRTDTQYF. The CDR3 nucleotides read TGTGCCAGTACTGACAGGGAAGTTCGGACAGATACGCAGTATTTT.

The chain has TRBV27 and TRBJ1-2; 9 positions agree with TRBD1. Germline loops: CDR1 MNHEY, CDR2 SMNVEV (reference sequence). This CDR3 contains 13 residues. The V segment lost 4 bases and the J segment 8 bases; nucleotides outside the gene matches: 5. Written as DNA, the CDR3 is TGTGCCAGCAGTTGGAGGACAGGGGACGGCTACACCTTC. Translating gives CASSWRTGDGYTF.

This chain links TRBV2 with TRBJ1-1; possible D gene TRBD1, 5 bases. The CDR3 extends over 13 amino acids. V gave up 7 bases and J gave up 1 base, with 10 bases separating them. Per germline, CDR1 SNHLY and CDR2 FYNNEI. The CDR3 loop reads CASMGEKNTEAFF. In nucleotides, the CDR3 is TGTGCCAGCATGGGGGAGAAGAACACTGAAGCTTTCTTT. The full variable domain, with the rest looked up from reference TRBV2 and TRBJ1-1, is EPEVTQTPSHQVTQMGQEVILRCVPISNHLYFYWYRQILGQKVEFLVSFYNNEISEKSEIFDDQFSVERPDGSNFTLKIRSTKLEDSAMYFCASMGEKNTEAFFGQGTRLTVV.

This clone was recorded once. This sequence joins TRBV9 and TRBJ2-4; the D gene is possibly TRBD1 (6 bases). Germline CDR1 reads SGDLS; CDR2 reads YYNGEE. This CDR3 comprises 15 residues. V was cut by 5 bases and J by 0 bases, with 12 bases left in between. CDR3 amino acids: CASSEQGLAKNIQYF. CDR3 sequence (DNA): TGTGCCAGCAGTGAGCAGGGGTTAGCCAAAAACATTCAGTACTTC.

The rearrangement uses TRBV25-1 and TRBJ1-6; maybe TRBD1 (6 bases). Germline V CDR1 and CDR2: MGHDK, SYGVNS. The CDR3 is made up of 14 amino acids. V gave up 5 bases and J gave up 13 bases, with 18 bases separating them. The CDR3 DNA reads as TGTGCCAGCAGTACCCGGGGGCAAGTGGGTCCCCTCCACTTT. This codes for CASSTRGQVGPLHF. The whole variable domain, remainder taken from reference TRBV25-1 and TRBJ1-6, is EADIYQTPRYLVIGTGKKITLECSQTMGHDKMYWYQQDPGMELHLIHYSYGVNSTEKGDLSSESTVSRIRTEHFPLTLESARPSHTSQYLCASSTRGQVGPLHFGNGTRLTVT.

This clone was picked up one time. The chain combines TRBV15 with TRBJ1-2; 12 bases match TRBD1. The germline V gene encodes CDR1 LNHNV and CDR2 YYDKDF (reference sequence). There are 13 residues in the CDR3. V lost 9 bases to trimming and J lost 7 bases; unmatched junction nucleotides: 6. The CDR3 DNA sequence: TGTGCCACAAGGGACAGGGGGCAAGGTGGCTACACCTTC. Protein: CATRDRGQGGYTF.

V and J are TRBV30 and TRBJ1-5; 7 positions agree with TRBD1. V was pared by 0 bases and J by 7 bases, with 9 bases of the junction left unmatched. From germline, CDR1 is GTSNPN and CDR2 SVGIG (reference sequence). The CDR3 contains 15 residues. CDR3 sequence: CAWSVRDSTRQPQHF. CDR3 coding DNA: TGTGCCTGGAGTGTACGGGACAGTACTCGGCAGCCCCAGCATTTT.

The V call is TRBV18, the J call TRBJ2-1; no reliable D call. CDR1 and CDR2 (germline): KGHSH, LQKENI. The CDR3 extends over 15 amino acids. V lost 3 bases to trimming and J lost 7 bases, with 16 bases between them. Written as DNA, the CDR3 is TGTGCCAGCTCACCGCCCAGCAACGGGTGGAATGAGCAGTTCTTC. Protein product: CASSPPSNGWNEQFF.

V and J are TRBV5-4 and TRBJ2-7; 8 bases map to TRBD1. Germline-derived CDR1 and CDR2 are SGHNT and YYREEE (reference sequence). This CDR3 region has 14 residues. V trimming: 4 bases; J trimming: 3 bases; junction bases outside the gene matches: 6. The CDR3 sequence: CASSTDRGNYEQYF. The CDR3 DNA is TGTGCCAGCAGCACCGACAGGGGAAACTACGAGCAGTACTTC.

This clone was counted a single time. J is TRBJ1-2 and V is TRBV28; D may be TRBD1 (6 bases). This CDR3 is built from 16 residues. Trimming left V 2 bases short and J 5 bases short, with 18 bases between. The V gene's germline CDR1 is MDHEN and CDR2 SYDVKM. The CDR3 DNA sequence: TGTGCCAGCAGTTTACCGTCAGGGGCAGGAAGTTATGGCTACACCTTC. Protein sequence: CASSLPSGAGSYGYTF.

The chain links TRBV9 to TRBJ2-5; TRBD2 agrees at 12 bases. The DNA end favors TRBJ2-7, so the J call may be wrong. This CDR3 region has 17 residues. Per the germline V gene, CDR1 is SGDLS and CDR2 is YYNGEE. The CDR3 protein is CASSVGGTSGRGNEQYF. As DNA, the CDR3 is TGTGCCAGCAGCGTAGGCGGGACTAGCGGGCGGGGGAACGAGCAGTACTTC.